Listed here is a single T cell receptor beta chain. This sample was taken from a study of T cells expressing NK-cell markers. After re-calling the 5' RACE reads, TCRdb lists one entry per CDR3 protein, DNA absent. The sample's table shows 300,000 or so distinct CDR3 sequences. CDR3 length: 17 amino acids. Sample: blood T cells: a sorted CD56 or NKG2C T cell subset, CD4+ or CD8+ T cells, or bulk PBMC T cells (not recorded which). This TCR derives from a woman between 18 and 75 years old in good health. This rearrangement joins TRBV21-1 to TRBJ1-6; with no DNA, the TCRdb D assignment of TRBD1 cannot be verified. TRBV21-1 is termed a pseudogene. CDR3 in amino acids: CASSNLPGTGVGSPLHF.